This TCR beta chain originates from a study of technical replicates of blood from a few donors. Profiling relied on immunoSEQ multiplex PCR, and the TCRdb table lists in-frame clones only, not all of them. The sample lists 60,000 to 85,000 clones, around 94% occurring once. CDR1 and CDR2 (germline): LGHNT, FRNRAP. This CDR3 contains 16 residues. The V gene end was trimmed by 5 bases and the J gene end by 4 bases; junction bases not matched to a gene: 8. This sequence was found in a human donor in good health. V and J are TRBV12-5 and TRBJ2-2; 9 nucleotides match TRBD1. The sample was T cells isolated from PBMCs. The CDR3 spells CASGPLTGGVTGELFF. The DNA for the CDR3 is TGTGCTAGTGGTCCACTGACAGGGGGTGTCACCGGGGAGCTGTTTTTT.